The 7 T cell receptor beta chains reported below all come from one sample, sequenced in a study of blood T cell repertoires in COVID-19. Repertoires were generated with immunoSEQ multiplex PCR, while TCRdb's copy carries only in-frame clones and drops some. Here the sample spans approximately 200,000 clones, around 82% being singletons. Material for sequencing was PBMCs or T cells enriched from blood (not recorded which). The receptors derive from a woman aged 40 to 49 with acute COVID-19.

This CDR3 reads CASSLGANMNTEAFF. CDR3 coding DNA: TGTGCCAGCAGTTTAGGAGCAAATATGAACACTGAAGCTTTCTTT. The J gene is TRBJ1-1, the V gene TRBV27; D not certain. Deletions cut 2 bases from V and 0 bases from J, with 10 bases between. From germline, CDR1 is MNHEY and CDR2 SMNVEV (reference sequence). The CDR3 consists of 15 residues.

This sequence joins TRBV19 and TRBJ1-4; TRBD1 aligns across 8 bases. CDR1 is LNHDA and CDR2 is SQIVND in the germline V gene (reference sequence). The trim removed 5 bases at V and 16 bases at J, leaving 9 bases unmatched. This CDR3 is built from 12 residues. Here the CDR3 reads CASSAQGQAPFF. The CDR3 DNA is TGTGCCAGTAGTGCCCAGGGACAGGCTCCGTTTTTT.

This sequence joins TRBV14 and TRBJ1-3; possibly TRBD1 for D (6 bases). Germline CDR1 reads SGHDN; CDR2 reads FVKESK. V was trimmed by 4 bases and J by 8 bases, leaving 12 bases between them. This CDR3 is 13 amino acids long. In DNA form, the CDR3 reads TGTGCCAGCAGCCTCAGGGGTGATGACACCATATATTTT. Translating it yields CASSLRGDDTIYF.

This clone was seen a few times. The rearrangement uses TRBV19 and TRBJ1-5; D may be TRBD1 (5 bases). The CDR3 extends over 16 amino acids. Between the trimmed V and J ends, which lost 9 bases and 0 bases, there was a span of 18 bases. Germline-derived CDR1 and CDR2 are LNHDA and SQIVND (reference sequence). In DNA form, the CDR3 reads TGTGCCAGCCGACCTGACAGCCACTATAGCAATCAGCCCCAGCATTTT. Translation: CASRPDSHYSNQPQHF.

CDR3 sequence reads: CASSFRDTNSYEQYF. CDR3 in DNA: TGTGCCAGCAGCTTTCGGGACACTAACTCCTACGAGCAGTACTTC. The rearrangement uses TRBV5-5 and TRBJ2-7, with D maybe TRBD1 (6 bases). Trimming pared 2 bases from V and 0 bases from J, leaving 12 bases between. CDR1 is SGHKS and CDR2 is YYEKEE in the germline V gene (reference sequence). The CDR3 is 15 residues long.

In its sample, this clone was seen a few times. This rearrangement joins TRBV6-5 to TRBJ1-2, with D possibly TRBD1 on 6 matching bases. Trimming removed 4 bases from V and 0 bases from J, with 12 bases in between. This CDR3 region has 15 residues. Germline CDR1 and CDR2: MNHEY and SVGAGI. The CDR3 loop reads CASSFSHRANYGYTF. The CDR3 DNA is TGTGCCAGCAGTTTTTCGCACAGGGCTAACTATGGCTACACCTTC.

The rearrangement joins TRBV5-4 to TRBJ1-1; D is perhaps TRBD1 (5 bases). V was clipped by 1 base and J by 7 bases, with 14 bases between them. From germline, CDR1 is SGHNT and CDR2 YYREEE (reference sequence). This CDR3 spans 14 amino acids. The CDR3 loop reads CASSLMFREDEAFF. The CDR3 DNA is TGTGCCAGCAGCTTGATGTTCAGGGAAGATGAAGCTTTCTTT.